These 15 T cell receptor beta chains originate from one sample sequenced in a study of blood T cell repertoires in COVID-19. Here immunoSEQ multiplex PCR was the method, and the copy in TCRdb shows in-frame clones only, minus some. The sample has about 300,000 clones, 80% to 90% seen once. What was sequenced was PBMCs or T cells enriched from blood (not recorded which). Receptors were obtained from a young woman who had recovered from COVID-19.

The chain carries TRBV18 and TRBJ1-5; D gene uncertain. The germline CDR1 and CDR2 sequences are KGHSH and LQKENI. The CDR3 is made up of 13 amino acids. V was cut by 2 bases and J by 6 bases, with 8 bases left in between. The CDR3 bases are TGTGCCAGCTCACCAGGGAGATCTCAGCCCCAGCATTTT. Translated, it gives CASSPGRSQPQHF. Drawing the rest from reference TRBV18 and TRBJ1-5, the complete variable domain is NAGVMQNPRHLVRRRGQEARLRCSPMKGHSHVYWYRQLPEEGLKFMVYLQKENIIDESGMPKERFSAEFPKEGPSILRIQQVVRGDSAAYFCASSPGRSQPQHFGDGTRLSIL.

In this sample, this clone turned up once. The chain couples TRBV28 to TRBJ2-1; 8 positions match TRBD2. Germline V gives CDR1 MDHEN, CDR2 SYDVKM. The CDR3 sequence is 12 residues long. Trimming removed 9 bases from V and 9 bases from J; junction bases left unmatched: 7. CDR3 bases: TGTGCCAGTCGGGAGGGCCATGGTGAGCAGTTCTTC. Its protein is CASREGHGEQFF.

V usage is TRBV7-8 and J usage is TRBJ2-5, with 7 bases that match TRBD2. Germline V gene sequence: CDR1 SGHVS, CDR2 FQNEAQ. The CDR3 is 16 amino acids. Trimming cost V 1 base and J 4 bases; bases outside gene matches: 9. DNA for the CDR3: TGTGCCAGCAGCTTAGGGGTTGTCGGGAGGCTAGAGACCCAGTACTTC. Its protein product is CASSLGVVGRLETQYF.

For the CDR3, the DNA is TGTGCCAGCCATGGGACAGGGAAGAACACCGGGGAGCTGTTTTTT. This sequence encodes CASHGTGKNTGELFF. The chain combines TRBV27 with TRBJ2-2; TRBD1 matches 9 bases. Trimming at V came to 8 bases and at J to 1 base, leaving 5 bases not matched to a gene. Germline V gene sequence: CDR1 MNHEY, CDR2 SMNVEV (reference sequence). The CDR3 is 15 residues long.

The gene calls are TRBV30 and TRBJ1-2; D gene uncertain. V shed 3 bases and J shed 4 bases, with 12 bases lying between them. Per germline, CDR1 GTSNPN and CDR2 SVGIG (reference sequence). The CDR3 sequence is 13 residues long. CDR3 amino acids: CAWSLDLGYGYTF. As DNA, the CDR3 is TGTGCCTGGAGCCTGGACTTAGGCTATGGCTACACCTTC.

CDR3 sequence reads: CATSRGQGSNYGYTF. The CDR3 nucleotides read TGTGCCACCAGCAGGGGACAGGGGTCTAACTATGGCTACACCTTC. The V and J genes are TRBV15 and TRBJ1-2, with TRBD1 matching over 10 bases. The V segment lost 3 bases and the J segment 0 bases; nucleotides outside the gene matches: 1. Germline V gene data show CDR1 as LNHNV and CDR2 as YYDKDF (reference sequence). The CDR3 runs to 15 residues. The full variable domain, rest sourced from reference TRBV15 and TRBJ1-2, is DAMVIQNPRYQVTQFGKPVTLSCSQTLNHNVMYWYQQKSSQAPKLLFHYYDKDFNNEADTPDNFQSRRPNTSFCFLDIRSPGLGDTAMYLCATSRGQGSNYGYTFGSGTRLTVV.

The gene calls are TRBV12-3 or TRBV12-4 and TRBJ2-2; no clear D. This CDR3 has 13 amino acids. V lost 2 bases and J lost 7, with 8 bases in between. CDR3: CASSLYPSGELFF. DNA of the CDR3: TGTGCCAGCAGTTTATATCCCAGCGGGGAGCTGTTTTTT.

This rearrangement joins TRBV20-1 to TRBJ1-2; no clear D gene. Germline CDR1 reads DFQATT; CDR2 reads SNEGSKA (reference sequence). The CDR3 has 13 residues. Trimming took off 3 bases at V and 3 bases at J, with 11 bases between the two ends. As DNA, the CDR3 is TGCAGTGCTAGTAACGGGATCGACTATGGCTACACCTTC. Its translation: CSASNGIDYGYTF.

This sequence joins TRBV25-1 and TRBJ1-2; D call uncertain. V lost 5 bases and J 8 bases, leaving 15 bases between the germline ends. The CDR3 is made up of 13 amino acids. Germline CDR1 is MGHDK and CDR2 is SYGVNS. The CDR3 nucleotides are TGTGCCAGCAGTCCCCACGTAACAAACGGCTACACCTTC. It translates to CASSPHVTNGYTF.

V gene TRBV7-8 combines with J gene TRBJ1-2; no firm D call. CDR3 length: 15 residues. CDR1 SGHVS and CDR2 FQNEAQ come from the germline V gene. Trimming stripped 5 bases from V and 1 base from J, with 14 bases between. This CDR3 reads CASSPRQVFNYGYTF. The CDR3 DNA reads TGTGCCAGCAGCCCGCGACAAGTATTTAACTATGGCTACACCTTC.

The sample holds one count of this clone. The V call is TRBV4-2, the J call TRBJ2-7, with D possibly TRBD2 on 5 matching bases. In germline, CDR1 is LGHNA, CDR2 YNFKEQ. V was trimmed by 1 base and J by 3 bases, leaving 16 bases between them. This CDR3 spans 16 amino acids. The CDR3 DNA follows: TGTGCCAGCAGCCAAGGTCTAGGCGGGCCGTTCTACGAGCAGTACTTC. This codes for CASSQGLGGPFYEQYF.

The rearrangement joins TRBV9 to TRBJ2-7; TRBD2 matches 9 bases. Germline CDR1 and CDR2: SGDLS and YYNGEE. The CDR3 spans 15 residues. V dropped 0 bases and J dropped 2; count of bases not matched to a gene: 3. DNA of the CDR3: TGTGCCAGCAGCGTAGAGGCTAGCGGGACCTACGAGCAGTACTTC. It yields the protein CASSVEASGTYEQYF.

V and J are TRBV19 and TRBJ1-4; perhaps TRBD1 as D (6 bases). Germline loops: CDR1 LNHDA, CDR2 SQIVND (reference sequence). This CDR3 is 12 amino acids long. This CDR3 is CAAGDYNEKLFF. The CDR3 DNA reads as TGTGCGGCAGGGGACTATAATGAAAAACTGTTTTTT.

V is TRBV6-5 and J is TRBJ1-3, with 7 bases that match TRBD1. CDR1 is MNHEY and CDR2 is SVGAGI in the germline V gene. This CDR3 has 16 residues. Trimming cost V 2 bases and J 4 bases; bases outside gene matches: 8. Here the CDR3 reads CASSYHTGAGGNTIYF. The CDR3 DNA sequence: TGTGCCAGCAGTTACCACACAGGGGCGGGGGGAAACACCATATATTTT.

The CDR3 nucleotides are TGTGCCAGCAGTTTATGGCCTATCGATAATTCACCCCTCCACTTT. Translated, it gives CASSLWPIDNSPLHF. The chain uses TRBV28 and TRBJ1-6; D unresolved. The length of the CDR3 is 15 residues. Trimming pared 0 bases from V and 5 bases from J, leaving 8 bases between. CDR1 is MDHEN and CDR2 is SYDVKM in the germline V gene.